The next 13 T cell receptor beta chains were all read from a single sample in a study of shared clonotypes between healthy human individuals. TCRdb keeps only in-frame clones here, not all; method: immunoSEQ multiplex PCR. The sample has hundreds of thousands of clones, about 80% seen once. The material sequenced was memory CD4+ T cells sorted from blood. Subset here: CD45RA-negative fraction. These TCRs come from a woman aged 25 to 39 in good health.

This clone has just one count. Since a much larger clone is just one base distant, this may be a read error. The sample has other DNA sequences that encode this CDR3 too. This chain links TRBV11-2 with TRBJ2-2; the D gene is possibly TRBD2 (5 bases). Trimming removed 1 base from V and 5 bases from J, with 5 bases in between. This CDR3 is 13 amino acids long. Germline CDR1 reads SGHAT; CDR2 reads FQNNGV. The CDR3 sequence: CASSLAGTGELFF. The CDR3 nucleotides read TGTGCCAGCAGCTTAGCGGGGACCGGGGAGCTGTTTTTT. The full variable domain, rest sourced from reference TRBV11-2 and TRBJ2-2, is EAGVAQSPRYKIIEKRQSVAFWCNPISGHATLYWYQQILGQGPKLLIQFQNNGVVDDSQLPKDRFSAERLKGVDSTLKIQPAKLEDSAVYLCASSLAGTGELFFGEGSRLTVL.

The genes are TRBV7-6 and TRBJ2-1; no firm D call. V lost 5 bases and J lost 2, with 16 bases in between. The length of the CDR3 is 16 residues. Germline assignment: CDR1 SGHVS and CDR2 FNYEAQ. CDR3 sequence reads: CASSPNDWKTYNEQFF. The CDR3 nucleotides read TGTGCCAGCAGCCCGAACGACTGGAAAACCTACAATGAGCAGTTCTTC.

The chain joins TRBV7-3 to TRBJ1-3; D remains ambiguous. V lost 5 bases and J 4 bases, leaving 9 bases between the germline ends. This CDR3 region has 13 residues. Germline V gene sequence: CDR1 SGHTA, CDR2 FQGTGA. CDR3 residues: CASSPPVGNTIYF. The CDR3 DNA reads TGTGCCAGCAGCCCCCCCGTCGGAAACACCATATATTTT.

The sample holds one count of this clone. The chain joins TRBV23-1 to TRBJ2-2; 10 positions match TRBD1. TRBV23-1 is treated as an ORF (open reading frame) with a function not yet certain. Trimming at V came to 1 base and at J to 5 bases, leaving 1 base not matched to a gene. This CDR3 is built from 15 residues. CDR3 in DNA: TGCGCCAGCAGTCAATTGGGACAGGGGACCGGGGAGCTGTTTTTT. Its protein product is CASSQLGQGTGELFF.

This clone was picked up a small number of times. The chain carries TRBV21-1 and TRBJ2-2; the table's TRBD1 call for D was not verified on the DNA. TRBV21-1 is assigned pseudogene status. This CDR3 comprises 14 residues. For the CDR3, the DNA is TGTGCCAGCAGCAAGGGACAGAACACCGGGGAGCTGTTTTTT. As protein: CASSKGQNTGELFF.

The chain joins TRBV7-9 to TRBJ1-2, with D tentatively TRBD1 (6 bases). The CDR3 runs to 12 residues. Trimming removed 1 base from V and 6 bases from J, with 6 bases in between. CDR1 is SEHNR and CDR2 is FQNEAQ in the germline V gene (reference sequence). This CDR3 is CASSLGDNGYTF. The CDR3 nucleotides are TGTGCCAGCAGCTTAGGGGACAATGGCTACACCTTC.

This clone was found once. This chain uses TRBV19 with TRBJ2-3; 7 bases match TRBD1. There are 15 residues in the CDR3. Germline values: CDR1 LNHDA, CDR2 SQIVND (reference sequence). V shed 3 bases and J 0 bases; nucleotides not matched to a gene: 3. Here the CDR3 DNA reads TGTGCCAGTAGTATCCAGGGACAGAGCACAGATACGCAGTATTTT. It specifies CASSIQGQSTDTQYF.

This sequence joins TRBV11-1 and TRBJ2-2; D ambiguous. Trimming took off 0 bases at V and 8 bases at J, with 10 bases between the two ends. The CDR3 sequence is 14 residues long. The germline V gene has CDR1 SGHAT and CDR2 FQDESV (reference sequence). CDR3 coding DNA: TGTGCCAGCAGCTTAGCGGGCGGAGCGGGGGAGCTGTTTTTT. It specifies CASSLAGGAGELFF. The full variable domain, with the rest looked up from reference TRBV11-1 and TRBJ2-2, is EAEVAQSPRYKITEKSQAVAFWCDPISGHATLYWYRQILGQGPELLVQFQDESVVDDSQLPKDRFSAERLKGVDSTLKIQPAELGDSAMYLCASSLAGGAGELFFGEGSRLTVL.

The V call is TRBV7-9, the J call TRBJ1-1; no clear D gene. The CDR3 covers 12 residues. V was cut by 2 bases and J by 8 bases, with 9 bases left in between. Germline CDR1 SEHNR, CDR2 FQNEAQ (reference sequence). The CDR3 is CASSLPSTEAFF. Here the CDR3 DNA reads TGTGCCAGCAGCTTACCCAGCACCGAAGCTTTCTTT.

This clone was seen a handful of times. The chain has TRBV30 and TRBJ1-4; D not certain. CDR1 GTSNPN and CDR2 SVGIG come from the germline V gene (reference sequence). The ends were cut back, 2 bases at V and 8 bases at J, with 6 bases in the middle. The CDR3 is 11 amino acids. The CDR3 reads CAWSLGEKLFF. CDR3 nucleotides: TGTGCCTGGAGTCTGGGAGAAAAACTGTTTTTT.

Here the CDR3 DNA reads TGTGCCAGCAGACCTCACCTGGCTAATGGCTACACCTTC. Translation: CASRPHLANGYTF. The chain links TRBV5-4 to TRBJ1-2; D gene uncertain. There are 13 residues in the CDR3. Germline assignment: CDR1 SGHNT and CDR2 YYREEE (reference sequence). V was clipped by 5 bases and J by 6 bases, with 14 bases between them.

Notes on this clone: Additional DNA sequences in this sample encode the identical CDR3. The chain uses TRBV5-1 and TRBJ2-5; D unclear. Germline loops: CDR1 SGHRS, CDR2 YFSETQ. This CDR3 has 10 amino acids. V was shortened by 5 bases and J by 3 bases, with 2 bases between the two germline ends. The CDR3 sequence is CASREETQYF. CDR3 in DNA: TGCGCCAGCAGGGAAGAGACCCAGTACTTC.

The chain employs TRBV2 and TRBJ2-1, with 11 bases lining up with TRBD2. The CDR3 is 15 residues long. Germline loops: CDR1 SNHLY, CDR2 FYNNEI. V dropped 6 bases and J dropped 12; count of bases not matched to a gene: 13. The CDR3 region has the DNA TGTGCCAGCAGCCCTCTAGCGGGAGGATTCCAGGGGCAGTTCTTC. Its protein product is CASSPLAGGFQGQFF.